The 27 T cell receptor beta chains below were found in one sample sequenced in a study of identical twins. A single record per CDR3 protein comes from TCRdb applying MiXCR to the 5' RACE reads. The table has roughly 500,000 distinct CDR3 sequences, 22% seen once. This sample was also put to use in a study of T cells expressing NK-cell markers.

The sequencing input was CD4+ T cells sorted from blood. Source of these receptors: a woman younger than 35 in good health.

This clonotype was recorded at least ten times. V and J are TRBV5-1 and TRBJ2-7; no definite D call. The CDR3 runs 14 residues. The germline V and J ends were trimmed by 0 bases and 1 base, with 8 bases remaining between them. CDR1 and CDR2 from the germline V gene are SGHRS and YFSETQ. Here the CDR3 reads CASSLGPSSYEQYF. The CDR3 DNA reads as TGCGCCAGCAGCTTGGGTCCGTCATCCTACGAGCAGTACTTC.

This clonotype showed up just a few times. The J gene is TRBJ2-5, the V gene TRBV5-1, with 8 bases fitting TRBD1. This CDR3 has 16 residues. The junction had 13 bases not matched to a gene; V was cut back by 4 bases and J by 5 bases. The V gene's germline CDR1 is SGHRS and CDR2 YFSETQ. CDR3 protein: CASSVPTGGFRETQYF. DNA of the CDR3: TGCGCCAGCAGCGTACCTACAGGGGGATTTAGGGAGACCCAGTACTTC.

V gene TRBV6-1 combines with J gene TRBJ2-2; no clear D. The germline V and J ends were trimmed by 7 bases and 9 bases, with 12 bases remaining between them. Germline CDR1 MNHNS, CDR2 SASEGT. The CDR3 runs 12 residues. The CDR3: CASKEAHRELFF. Written as DNA, the CDR3 is TGTGCCAGCAAAGAAGCGCACCGGGAGCTGTTTTTT.

This clonotype has just a few counts. The gene calls are TRBV10-3 and TRBJ1-1; 8 bases are a match to TRBD1. Trimming at V came to 11 bases and at J to 5 bases, leaving 13 bases not matched to a gene. The germline gives CDR1 ENHRY, CDR2 SYGVKD. The CDR3 is made up of 14 amino acids. The CDR3 DNA reads TGTGCCGCCGCCGGTGGCAGGGGGCGGACTGAAGCTTTCTTT. This gives the protein CAAAGGRGRTEAFF.

The V call is TRBV5-1, the J call TRBJ2-5; 13 nucleotides agree with TRBD2. J gave up 3 bases and V 2 bases, and 1 base lay outside the gene matches. The CDR3 sequence is 15 residues long. The germline gives CDR1 SGHRS, CDR2 YFSETQ. CDR3 nucleotide sequence: TGCGCCAGCAGCTTCGGACTAGCGGGGGAAGAGACCCAGTACTTC. Protein sequence: CASSFGLAGEETQYF. Drawing the rest from reference TRBV5-1 and TRBJ2-5, the complete variable domain is KAGVTQTPRYLIKTRGQQVTLSCSPISGHRSVSWYQQTPGQGLQFLFEYFSETQRNKGNFPGRFSGRQFSNSRSEMNVSTLELGDSALYLCASSFGLAGEETQYFGPGTRLLVL.

The V gene is TRBV6-2 or TRBV6-3, the J gene TRBJ2-2, with TRBD2 as a possible D gene (6 bases). The CDR3 is 14 amino acids. Germline V gene data show CDR1 as MNHEY and CDR2 as SVGEGT. Trimming took off 0 bases at V and 5 bases at J, with 7 bases between the two ends. CDR3 bases: TGTGCCAGCAGTTACTCGGGGGGTACCGGGGAGCTGTTTTTT. Protein product: CASSYSGGTGELFF.

The genes are TRBV9 and TRBJ1-5, with D perhaps matching TRBD1 (6 bases). Trimming took 3 bases from V and 5 from J, leaving 12 bases between them. The CDR3 runs 14 residues. Germline CDR1 is SGDLS and CDR2 is YYNGEE. In DNA form, the CDR3 reads TGTGCCAGCAGCGAAGGACAGCTTTATCAGCCCCAGCATTTT. Its protein product is CASSEGQLYQPQHF.

The chain is built from TRBV9 and TRBJ2-5, with TRBD1 matching 11 bases. V gave up 0 bases and J gave up 6 bases; unmatched junction bases: 4. This CDR3 comprises 15 residues. From germline, CDR1 is SGDLS and CDR2 YYNGEE. The CDR3 nucleotides are TGTGCCAGCAGCGTAGAGGGACAGGGGGAACAGACCCAGTACTTC. Translating gives CASSVEGQGEQTQYF.

This clonotype was recorded at least ten times. The chain links TRBV24-1 to TRBJ2-1; 10 bases align to TRBD2. Germline V gives CDR1 KGHDR, CDR2 SFDVKD. There are 15 residues in the CDR3. V shed 2 bases, J shed 7 bases, and the junction held 4 bases outside the gene matches. CDR3: CATSDWASGGNEQFF. The CDR3 DNA reads TGTGCCACCAGTGATTGGGCTAGCGGGGGTAATGAGCAGTTCTTC.

This clonotype was found a few times. The chain combines TRBV20-1 with TRBJ2-2; D is unclear. The CDR3 is 15 amino acids. The V end lost 0 bases, the J end lost 2 bases, and 10 bases lay between the germline ends. Germline V gene sequence: CDR1 DFQATT, CDR2 SNEGSKA (reference sequence). This chain's CDR3 is CSARDLGKNTGELFF. The CDR3 DNA reads TGCAGTGCTAGAGATTTAGGGAAAAACACCGGGGAGCTGTTTTTT.

The rearrangement joins TRBV6-5 to TRBJ2-5, with a possible D match to TRBD1 (5 bases). The CDR3 extends over 13 amino acids. Trimming removed 4 bases at V and 7 bases at J, with 13 bases between. Per germline, CDR1 MNHEY and CDR2 SVGAGI. The CDR3 region has the DNA TGTGCCAGCAGTTTGGGGCAGGGTGGGACCCAGTACTTC. Protein: CASSLGQGGTQYF.

This clonotype turned up a few times. The chain has TRBV5-6 and TRBJ2-7; D gene ambiguous. This CDR3 has 13 residues. The V gene lost 1 base and the J gene lost 0 bases, with 5 bases spanning the gap. The germline gives CDR1 SGHDT, CDR2 YYEEEE. The CDR3 nucleotides are TGTGCCAGCAGCTTGCTGGGCTCCTACGAGCAGTACTTC. Protein sequence: CASSLLGSYEQYF.

This clonotype has ten or more counts. This sequence joins TRBV7-9 and TRBJ1-1; maybe TRBD1 (6 bases). The V gene lost 5 bases and the J gene lost 10 bases, with 23 bases spanning the gap. Germline V CDR1 and CDR2: SEHNR, FQNEAQ (reference sequence). The CDR3 is made up of 15 amino acids. CDR3: CASSPPGGSQSIAFF. In DNA, the CDR3 is TGTGCCAGCAGCCCCCCCGGGGGCTCCCAGTCGATAGCTTTCTTT.

The genes are TRBV6-5 and TRBJ1-1, with a tentative D call TRBD1 (6 bases). V shed 2 bases and J shed 2 bases, with 12 bases lying between them. CDR3 length equals 15 residues. Germline lookup yields CDR1 MNHEY and CDR2 SVGAGI. CDR3 nucleotide sequence: TGTGCCAGCAGTTACGAGCCCAGGGGAAACACTGAAGCTTTCTTT. Translating it yields CASSYEPRGNTEAFF.

This clonotype occurred a few times. The CDR3 coding sequence is TGCAGTGCTAGAGGGAGGGCTGAAGCTTTCTTT. It encodes CSARGRAEAFF. The chain employs TRBV20-1 and TRBJ1-1; D unclear. The CDR3 covers 11 residues. Germline values: CDR1 DFQATT, CDR2 SNEGSKA (reference sequence). V lost 1 base and J 6 bases, leaving 6 bases between the germline ends.

The chain uses TRBV20-1 and TRBJ2-1, with 9 positions matching TRBD2. CDR1 is DFQATT and CDR2 is SNEGSKA in the germline V gene (reference sequence). V lost 0 bases, J lost 5 bases, and 11 bases stayed unmatched. The CDR3 consists of 17 residues. The CDR3: CSARDPSGLATHNEQFF. The CDR3 DNA reads as TGCAGTGCTAGAGATCCGTCGGGACTAGCCACCCACAATGAGCAGTTCTTC.

This clonotype showed up many times. The J gene is TRBJ2-7, the V gene TRBV29-1; TRBD1 agrees at 12 bases. The CDR3 covers 14 residues. With 7 bases clipped from V and 7 bases from J, the junction kept 11 bases outside the gene matches. CDR1 and CDR2 from the germline V gene are SQVTM and ANQGSEA. CDR3 coding DNA: TGCAGCGCCGAAACCGGGACAGGGGGCGGTGAGCAGTACTTC. This encodes CSAETGTGGGEQYF.

The chain links TRBV27 to TRBJ2-3, with 8 bases aligning to TRBD1. The CDR3 extends over 16 amino acids. Losses at the gene ends were 4 bases for V and 6 bases for J; bases not matched to a gene: 12. Germline assignment: CDR1 MNHEY and CDR2 SMNVEV (reference sequence). Written as DNA, the CDR3 is TGTGCCAGCAGTTCAGCAGGACAGGGACTTGAGGATACGCAGTATTTT. Translation gives CASSSAGQGLEDTQYF.

V is TRBV6-5 and J is TRBJ2-1; no clear D. CDR1 and CDR2 (germline): MNHEY, SVGAGI. The CDR3 is 17 amino acids. With 2 bases removed from V and 2 bases from J, the gap between germline ends came to 16 bases. The CDR3 region is CASSYGRHPAPYNEQFF. CDR3 coding DNA: TGTGCCAGCAGTTACGGTCGACACCCGGCCCCCTACAATGAGCAGTTCTTC.

This clonotype was counted between two and nine times. The rearrangement joins TRBV5-1 to TRBJ1-6, with D tentatively TRBD1 (5 bases). This CDR3 is built from 13 residues. Per the germline V gene, CDR1 is SGHRS and CDR2 is YFSETQ. The V and J ends lost 1 base and 10 bases respectively, with 9 bases between them. Written as DNA, the CDR3 is TGCGCCAGCAGCTTGTCAGGGCGGTCACCCCTCCACTTT. Encoded protein: CASSLSGRSPLHF.

In this sample, this clonotype turned up a few times. The chain carries TRBV3-1 and TRBJ2-7; 9 bases map to TRBD1. CDR3 length: 15 amino acids. With 3 bases clipped from V and 1 base from J, the junction kept 4 bases outside the gene matches. The V gene's germline CDR1 is LGHDT and CDR2 YNNKEL (reference sequence). CDR3 in amino acids: CASSQRQGVSYEQYF. For the CDR3, the DNA is TGTGCCAGCAGCCAGCGACAGGGGGTATCCTACGAGCAGTACTTC.

The V gene is TRBV2, the J gene TRBJ1-1; tentative D call: TRBD1 (6 bases). V lost 11 bases and J 3 bases, leaving 13 bases between the germline ends. The CDR3 consists of 12 residues. Germline V lookup: CDR1 SNHLY, CDR2 FYNNEI. CDR3 coding DNA: TGTGCCGGACAGTGGGACGACACTGAAGCTTTCTTT. This translates into CAGQWDDTEAFF.

This clonotype has only a few counts. The junction departs from germline at one end; a sequencing error may be responsible. The rearrangement links TRBV5-8 to TRBJ2-1; weak D call: TRBD1 (6 bases). CDR3 length equals 14 residues. The germline gives CDR1 SGHTS, CDR2 YDEGEE. CDR3 residues: CASSLASLGHTLVF. CDR3 coding DNA: TGTGCCAGCAGCTTGGCCTCACTGGGACATACTCTGGTCTTC.

This clonotype turned up a few times. The V and J genes are TRBV9 and TRBJ2-2; no clear D. V was clipped by 2 bases and J by 0 bases, with 8 bases between them. Germline lookup yields CDR1 SGDLS and CDR2 YYNGEE. The CDR3 consists of 15 residues. The CDR3 sequence is CASSVLPTNTGELFF. The CDR3 DNA reads as TGTGCCAGCAGCGTCCTGCCCACGAACACCGGGGAGCTGTTTTTT.

In DNA, the CDR3 is TGTGCCAGCAGTCCCCGACAGGGGACGGGTTCACCCCTCCACTTT. This translates into CASSPRQGTGSPLHF. This chain uses TRBV27 with TRBJ1-6; 8 nucleotides line up with TRBD1. Unmatched junction bases numbered 9, after V lost 5 bases and J lost 9 bases. This CDR3 is 15 amino acids long. Germline loops: CDR1 MNHEY, CDR2 SMNVEV (reference sequence).

This clonotype has more than one count but fewer than ten. The V call is TRBV7-2, the J call TRBJ2-1, with D maybe TRBD2 (5 bases). Germline V gene lookup returns CDR1 SGHTA and CDR2 FQGNSA. Trimming removed 6 bases from V and 7 bases from J, with 16 bases in between. CDR3 size: 14 residues. The CDR3 sequence is CASRMITSGNEQFF. CDR3 bases: TGTGCCAGCAGGATGATTACTAGTGGAAATGAGCAGTTCTTC.

This clonotype was counted only a few times. This chain joins TRBV20-1 and TRBJ2-1; tentatively, D is TRBD2 (5 bases). The CDR3 runs to 11 residues. Between the trimmed V and J ends, which lost 3 bases and 9 bases, there was a span of 9 bases. Germline V gene sequence: CDR1 DFQATT, CDR2 SNEGSKA (reference sequence). CDR3 region: CSARSRGEQFF. For the CDR3, the DNA is TGCAGTGCTAGGAGTCGGGGTGAGCAGTTCTTC.